The entry below describes one T cell receptor (beta chain). Its antigen is undetermined. A junction end diverges from the germline sequence, so it may reflect a read error. This CDR3 comprises 11 residues. The V gene's germline CDR1 is SGHTA and CDR2 FQGNSA. The sample is drawn from a study of long-term antiretroviral therapy in people with HIV. Study-wide findings and caveats: For ART adherence, viral resistance and therapy changes, no data were available.

Version v3.0 of the immunoSEQ assay was performed at survey level. A target of roughly 40,000-50,000 T-cell genomes per sample was set for sequencing. TCRdb's table, derived via immunoSEQ multiplex PCR, lists solely in-frame clones and lacks some. The sample includes approximately 29,000 clones, about 93% seen only once; the top ten take under 13%. This chain links TRBV7-2 with TRBJ2-5, with D possibly being TRBD2 (5 bases). Sequences were derived from unsorted PBMCs, sampled 6.2 years after starting antiretroviral therapy. The sequence was obtained from a middle-aged man with HIV. CDR3 DNA: TGTGCCAGCAGCTCCTACGGACCGGGAAACTTC. Translated, it gives CASSSYGPGNF.